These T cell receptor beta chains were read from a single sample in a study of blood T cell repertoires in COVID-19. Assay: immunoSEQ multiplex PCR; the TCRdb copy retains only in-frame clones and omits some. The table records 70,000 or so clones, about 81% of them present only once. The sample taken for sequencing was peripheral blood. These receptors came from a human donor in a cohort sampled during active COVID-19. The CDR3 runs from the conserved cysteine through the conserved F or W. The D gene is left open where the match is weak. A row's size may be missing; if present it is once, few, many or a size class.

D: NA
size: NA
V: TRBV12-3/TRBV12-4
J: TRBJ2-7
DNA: TGTGCCAGCAGTTTAGTGAGCGGCGAGCAGTACTTC
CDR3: CASSLVSGEQYF

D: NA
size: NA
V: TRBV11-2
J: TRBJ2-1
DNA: TGTGCCAGCAGCTTAGTCCGCTACAATGAGCAGTTCTTC
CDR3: CASSLVRYNEQFF

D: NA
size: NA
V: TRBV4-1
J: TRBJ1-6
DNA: TGCGCCAGCAGCCAAGAGAGAAACTTCCCACCCCTCCACTTT
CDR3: CASSQERNFPPLHF

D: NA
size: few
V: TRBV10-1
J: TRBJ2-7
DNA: TGCGCCAGCAGCGCCGGACTATCCTACGAGCAGTACTTC
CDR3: CASSAGLSYEQYF

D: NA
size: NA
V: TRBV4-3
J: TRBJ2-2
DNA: TGCGCCAGCAGCCAGGAAAGACAGGCGATACTGAACACCGGGGAGCTGTTTTTT
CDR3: CASSQERQAILNTGELFF

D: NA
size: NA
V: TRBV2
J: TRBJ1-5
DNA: TGTGCCAGCACCTACAGGAAAATGGGGCAGCCCCAGCATTTT
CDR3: CASTYRKMGQPQHF

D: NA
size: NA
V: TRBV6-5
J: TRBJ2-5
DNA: TGTGCCAGCAGTTCTCTCGGTGAGACCCAGTACTTC
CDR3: CASSSLGETQYF

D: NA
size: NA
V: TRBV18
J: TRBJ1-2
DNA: TGTGCCAGCTCACCCTCGGGTAACTATGGCTACACCTTC
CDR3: CASSPSGNYGYTF

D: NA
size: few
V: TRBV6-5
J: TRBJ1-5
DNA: TGTGCCAGCAGCCAGAGAGACAGGTCAGGGCAGCCCCAGCATTTT
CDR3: CASSQRDRSGQPQHF

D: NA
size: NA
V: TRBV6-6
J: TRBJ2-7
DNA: TGTGCCAGCAGTTACTCGGCAGGGCGGAGCGAGCAGTACTTC
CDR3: CASSYSAGRSEQYF

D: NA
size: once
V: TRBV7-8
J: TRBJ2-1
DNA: TGTGCCAGCAGCTTAGCGTTGGGGGGGGGCCGCTCCTACAATGAGCAGTTCTTC
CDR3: CASSLALGGGRSYNEQFF

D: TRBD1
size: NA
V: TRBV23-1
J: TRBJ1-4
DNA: TGCGCCAGCAACAGACTCCGGGACAGGGATGTGTTTTTT
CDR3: CASNRLRDRDVFF

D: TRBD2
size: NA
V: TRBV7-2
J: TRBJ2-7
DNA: TGTGCCAGCAGCGTTAGCGGGGGGGCGTCCTACGAGCAGTACTTC
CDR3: CASSVSGGASYEQYF

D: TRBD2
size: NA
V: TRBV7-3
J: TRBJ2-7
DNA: TGTGCCAGCAGCTCTACGGGAGGCGAGCAGTACTTC
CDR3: CASSSTGGEQYF

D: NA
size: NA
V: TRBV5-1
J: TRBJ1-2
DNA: TGCGCCAGCAGCCTGGACAGCTACTATGGCTACACCTTC
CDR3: CASSLDSYYGYTF

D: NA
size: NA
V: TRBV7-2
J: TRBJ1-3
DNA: TGTGCCAGCAGCCCCCGGGGTGGCTCTGGAAACACCATATATTTT
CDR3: CASSPRGGSGNTIYF

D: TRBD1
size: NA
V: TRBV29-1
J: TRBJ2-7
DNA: TGCAGCGTTGAGGGACAGAGCTCCTACGAGCAGTACTTC
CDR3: CSVEGQSSYEQYF

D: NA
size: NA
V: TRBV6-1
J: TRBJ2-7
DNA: TGTGCCAGCAGTGACACCGGGTGGACAGCCGGCTACGAGCAGTACTTC
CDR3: CASSDTGWTAGYEQYF

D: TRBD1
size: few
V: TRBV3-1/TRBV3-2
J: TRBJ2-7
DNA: TGTGCCAGCAGCCAAGGGGACAGGGTGTACTTC
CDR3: CASSQGDRVYF

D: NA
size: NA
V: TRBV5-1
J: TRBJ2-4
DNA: TGCGCCAGCAGCTTGGGACTATTGGGGGGCATTCAGTACTTC
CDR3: CASSLGLLGGIQYF

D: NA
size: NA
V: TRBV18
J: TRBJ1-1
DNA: TGTGCCAGCTCGGAGTCTATGAACACTGAAGCTTTCTTT
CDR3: CASSESMNTEAFF

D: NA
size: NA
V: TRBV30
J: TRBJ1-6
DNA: TGTGCCTGGGGAGTGGGCCCATACAATTCACCCCTCCACTTT
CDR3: CAWGVGPYNSPLHF

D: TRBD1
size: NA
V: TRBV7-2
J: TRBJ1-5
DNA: TGTGCCAGCAGCTTAGGACACAGGGGCCAGCCCCAGCATTTT
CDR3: CASSLGHRGQPQHF

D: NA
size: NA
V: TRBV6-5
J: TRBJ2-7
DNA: TGTGCCAGCAGCGTCTACGAGCAGTACTTC
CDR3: CASSVYEQYF

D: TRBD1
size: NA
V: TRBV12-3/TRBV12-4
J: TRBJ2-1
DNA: TGTGCCAGCAGTTTCGACAGGGACAATGAGCAGTTCTTC
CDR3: CASSFDRDNEQFF

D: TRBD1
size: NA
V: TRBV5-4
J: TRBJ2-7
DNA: TGTGCCAGCAGCAGGGACAGCCTCTACGAGCAGTACTTC
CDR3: CASSRDSLYEQYF

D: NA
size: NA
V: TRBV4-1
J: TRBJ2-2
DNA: TGCGCCAGCAGCCGAGAGGCGCTAGCCGCCGGGGAGCTGTTTTTT
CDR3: CASSREALAAGELFF

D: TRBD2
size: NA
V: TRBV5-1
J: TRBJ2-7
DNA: TGCGCCAGCAGCACACTAGCGGGGGGGGTCCAACCCTACGAGCAGTACTTC
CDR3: CASSTLAGGVQPYEQYF

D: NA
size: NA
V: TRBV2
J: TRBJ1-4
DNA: TGTGCCAGCAGTGATTTTTTCTTCGGGGGGACGGCTCGGGGAAAACTGTTTTTT
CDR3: CASSDFFFGGTARGKLFF

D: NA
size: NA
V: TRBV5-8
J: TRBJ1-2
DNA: TGTGCCAGCAGCCTCCCGGGGGGGCGCAGATATGGCTACACCTTC
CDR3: CASSLPGGRRYGYTF

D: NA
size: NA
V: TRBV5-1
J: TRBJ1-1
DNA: TGCGCCAGCAGCCCCCAGGGGTACAGGAACACTGAAGCTTTCTTT
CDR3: CASSPQGYRNTEAFF

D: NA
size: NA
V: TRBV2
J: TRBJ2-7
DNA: TGTGCCAGCAGTGCAAGCAGGGCAGGGGACCCTCCCTACGAGCAGTACTTC
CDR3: CASSASRAGDPPYEQYF

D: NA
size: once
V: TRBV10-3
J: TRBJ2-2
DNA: TGTGCCATCAGTGGCAGCTCGACCGACTACACCGGGGAGCTGTTTTTT
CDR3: CAISGSSTDYTGELFF

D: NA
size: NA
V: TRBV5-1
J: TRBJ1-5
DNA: TGCGCCAGCAGCTTGGATCCCGGTCAGCCCCAGCATTTT
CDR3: CASSLDPGQPQHF

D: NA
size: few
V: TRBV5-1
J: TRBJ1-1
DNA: TGCGCCAGCAGCTTGGACTCGGTGGGCCTGAACACTGAAGCTTTCTTT
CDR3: CASSLDSVGLNTEAFF

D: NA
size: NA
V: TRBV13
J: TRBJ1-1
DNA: TGTGCCAGCAGCTGGCGGGGGAGTATGAACACTGAAGCTTTCTTT
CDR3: CASSWRGSMNTEAFF

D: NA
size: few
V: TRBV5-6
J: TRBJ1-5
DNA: TGTGCCAGCAGCTTGATGTCAGGGGAAGGTCAGCCCCAGCATTTT
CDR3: CASSLMSGEGQPQHF

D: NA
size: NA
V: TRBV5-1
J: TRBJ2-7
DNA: TGCGCCAGCAGCGCCCGGACGCCAGGGAACTCCTACGAGCAGTACTTC
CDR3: CASSARTPGNSYEQYF

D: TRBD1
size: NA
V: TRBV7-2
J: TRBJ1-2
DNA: TGTGCCAGCAGCCCCGGGACAGGGGGATTGTATGGCTACACCTTC
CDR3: CASSPGTGGLYGYTF

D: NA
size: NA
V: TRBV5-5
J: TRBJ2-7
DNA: TGTGCCAGCAGCTTGGTGGACATATCCTACGAGCAGTACTTC
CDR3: CASSLVDISYEQYF

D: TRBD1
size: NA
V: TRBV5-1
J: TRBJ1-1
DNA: TGCGCCAGCAGCTCAGGTAAAATCAGGACAGGGTCGTTTGGGGGAACTGAAGCTTTCTTT
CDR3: CASSSGKIRTGSFGGTEAFF

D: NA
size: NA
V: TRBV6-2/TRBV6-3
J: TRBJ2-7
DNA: TGTGCCAGCAGTTACGTCCTCCCCTCCTACGAGCAGTACTTC
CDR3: CASSYVLPSYEQYF

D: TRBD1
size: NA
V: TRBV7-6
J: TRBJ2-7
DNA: TGTGCCAGCAGCCCCGGACAGGGGGCTACCTACGAGCAGTACTTC
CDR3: CASSPGQGATYEQYF

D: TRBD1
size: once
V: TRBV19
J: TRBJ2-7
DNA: TGTGCCAGTAGTGCCACGACAGGGTACGAGCAGTACTTC
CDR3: CASSATTGYEQYF

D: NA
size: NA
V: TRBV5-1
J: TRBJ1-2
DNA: TGCGCCAGCAGCTCGGGGGGAGCAAATGGCTACACCTTC
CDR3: CASSSGGANGYTF

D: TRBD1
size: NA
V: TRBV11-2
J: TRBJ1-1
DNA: TGTGCCAGCCGGCTGCGGACAGGGCAGAACACTGAAGCTTTCTTT
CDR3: CASRLRTGQNTEAFF

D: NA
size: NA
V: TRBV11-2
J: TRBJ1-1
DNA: TGTGCCAGCAGCTCCTCTGGGGGAGGTGTTGAAGCTTTCTTT
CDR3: CASSSSGGGVEAFF

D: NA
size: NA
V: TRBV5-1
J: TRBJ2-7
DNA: TGCGCCAGCAGCTTGTTGGGGGGCGAGCAGTACTTC
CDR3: CASSLLGGEQYF

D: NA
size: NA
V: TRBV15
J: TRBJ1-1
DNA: TGTGCCACCAGCAGCTGGGGGCAGAGCACTGAAGCTTTCTTT
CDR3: CATSSWGQSTEAFF

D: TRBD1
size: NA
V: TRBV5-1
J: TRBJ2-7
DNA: TGCGCCAGCAGTCCGAACACAGGGGGTCACTACGAGCAGTACTTC
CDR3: CASSPNTGGHYEQYF

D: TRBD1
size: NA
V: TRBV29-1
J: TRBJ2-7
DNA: TGCAGCGCTGGACAGGGGCCCCCCTACGAGCAGTACTTC
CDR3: CSAGQGPPYEQYF

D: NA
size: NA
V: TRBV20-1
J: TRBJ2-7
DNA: TGCAGTGCTAGTTTTGCGGGCTTACGGGGGCAGTACTTC
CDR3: CSASFAGLRGQYF

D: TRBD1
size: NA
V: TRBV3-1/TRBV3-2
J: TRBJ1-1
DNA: TGTGCCAGCAGATCAATAGGACAGGGCCAGAGCACTGAAGCTTTCTTT
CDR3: CASRSIGQGQSTEAFF

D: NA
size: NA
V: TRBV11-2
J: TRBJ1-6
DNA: TGTGCCAGCAGCTTAGCGGGGGGGGCAGGTGCCGCTCACCACTTT
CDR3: CASSLAGGAGAAHHF

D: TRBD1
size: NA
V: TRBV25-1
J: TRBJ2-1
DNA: TGTGCCAGCAGTACCCGGACAGGCCAGCAGTTCTTC
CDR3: CASSTRTGQQFF

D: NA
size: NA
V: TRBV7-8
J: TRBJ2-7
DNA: TGTGCCAGCAGCTTATATCGAGGCTACGAGCAGTACTTC
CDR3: CASSLYRGYEQYF

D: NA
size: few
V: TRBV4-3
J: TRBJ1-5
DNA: TGCGCCAGCAGCGCCACAAGCAATCAGCCCCAGCATTTT
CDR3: CASSATSNQPQHF

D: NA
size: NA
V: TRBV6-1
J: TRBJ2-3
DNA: TGTGCCAGCAGTGAGGTTCCGGACACTGCGGTAGATACGCAGTATTTT
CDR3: CASSEVPDTAVDTQYF